One sample yielded the 25 T cell receptor beta chains listed below, sequenced in a study of T cell changes during pregnancy in multiple sclerosis. Assay used: immunoSEQ multiplex PCR; TCRdb lists only in-frame clones, some missing. The sample contains approximately 40,000 clones, 80% to 95% of which appear only once. This specimen was CD4+ T cells from peripheral blood mononuclear cells, taken after pregnancy. These receptors originate from a female donor in good health, enrolled as a control in a pregnancy study.

The CDR3 DNA sequence: TGTGCCAGCAAAGTGGATACAGGGAATCAGCCCCAGCATTTT. The encoded protein is CASKVDTGNQPQHF. This sequence joins TRBV2 and TRBJ1-5; perhaps TRBD1 as D (6 bases). CDR3 length equals 14 residues. The V end lost 7 bases, the J end lost 4 bases, and 14 bases lay between the germline ends. The germline V gene has CDR1 SNHLY and CDR2 FYNNEI.

The chain combines TRBV15 with TRBJ1-1; TRBD1 agrees at 7 bases. The germline CDR1 and CDR2 sequences are LNHNV and YYDKDF (reference sequence). The CDR3 has 12 residues. V was clipped by 4 bases and J by 9 bases; unmatched bases: 5. CDR3: CATSKGTAQAFF. CDR3 in DNA: TGTGCCACCAGCAAAGGGACAGCCCAAGCTTTCTTT.

J is TRBJ1-1 and V is TRBV2, with D tentatively TRBD1 (5 bases). CDR1 is SNHLY, CDR2 FYNNEI, per germline. Deletions cut 5 bases from V and 4 bases from J, with 17 bases between. The CDR3 sequence is 15 residues long. In DNA, the CDR3 is TGTGCCAGCAGTCCTGGGGCGAGACCGGGCACTGAAGCTTTCTTT. This translates into CASSPGARPGTEAFF. Using reference TRBV2 and TRBJ1-1 for the parts outside the CDR3, the full variable domain is EPEVTQTPSHQVTQMGQEVILRCVPISNHLYFYWYRQILGQKVEFLVSFYNNEISEKSEIFDDQFSVERPDGSNFTLKIRSTKLEDSAMYFCASSPGARPGTEAFFGQGTRLTVV.

The gene calls are TRBV7-8 and TRBJ1-2; TRBD1 matches at 7 bases. Germline loops: CDR1 SGHVS, CDR2 FQNEAQ. The trim removed 1 base at V and 4 bases at J, leaving 3 bases unmatched. This CDR3 has 14 amino acids. CDR3 nucleotides: TGTGCCAGCAGCTTAGATGCAGGGGGCTATGGCTACACCTTC. Encoded protein: CASSLDAGGYGYTF.

The chain combines TRBV7-8 with TRBJ1-5, with D possibly being TRBD1 (6 bases). CDR1 is SGHVS, CDR2 FQNEAQ, per germline. The CDR3 loop spans 16 amino acids. Trimming removed 4 bases at V and 4 bases at J, with 17 bases between. The CDR3 sequence is CASSSTGSLGNQPQHF. CDR3 DNA sequence: TGTGCCAGCAGCTCAACAGGGAGCCTTGGGAATCAGCCCCAGCATTTT.

This clone was counted only a few times. The V gene is TRBV19, the J gene TRBJ2-7, with D tentatively TRBD2 (7 bases). Germline assignment: CDR1 LNHDA and CDR2 SQIVND (reference sequence). CDR3 length: 14 residues. V was shortened by 7 bases and J by 0 bases, with 13 bases between the two germline ends. CDR3 amino acids: CASTPGGLSYEQYF. The DNA of the CDR3 is TGTGCCAGTACCCCGGGGGGCCTCTCCTACGAGCAGTACTTC.

V gene TRBV18 combines with J gene TRBJ1-1; 8 bases are a match to TRBD1. Germline V gene lookup returns CDR1 KGHSH and CDR2 LQKENI. With 6 bases clipped from V and 1 base from J, the junction kept 4 bases outside the gene matches. There are 14 residues in the CDR3. The CDR3 here is CASSHRGANTEAFF. For the CDR3, the DNA is TGTGCCAGCTCCCACAGGGGGGCGAACACTGAAGCTTTCTTT.

The V call is TRBV5-1, the J call TRBJ1-3, with D hard to call. Germline CDR1 SGHRS, CDR2 YFSETQ. The ends were cut back, 2 bases at V and 0 bases at J, with 6 bases in the middle. The CDR3 length is 14 residues. The DNA of the CDR3 is TGCGCCAGCAGCTTTCTTAGCTCTGGAAACACCATATATTTT. Protein: CASSFLSSGNTIYF.

The CDR3 loop reads CASRESAADTQYF. The CDR3 nucleotides read TGTGCCAGCAGAGAGAGCGCCGCAGATACGCAGTATTTT. The chain joins TRBV6-5 to TRBJ2-3; D is unclear. Between the trimmed V and J ends, which lost 6 bases and 4 bases, there was a span of 11 bases. The CDR3 has 13 amino acids. The germline CDR1 and CDR2 sequences are MNHEY and SVGAGI.

V gene TRBV4-3 combines with J gene TRBJ1-2; no clear D gene. Germline CDR1 reads LGHNA; CDR2 reads YSLEER. Between the trimmed V and J ends, which lost 4 bases and 8 bases, there was a span of 20 bases. The CDR3 consists of 15 residues. CDR3 nucleotide sequence: TGCGCCAGCAGCCTTTCTTCACCCGGGGTGTGGGGCTACACCTTC. Translating it yields CASSLSSPGVWGYTF.

J is TRBJ2-2 and V is TRBV9; TRBD1 matches 12 bases. Germline lookup yields CDR1 SGDLS and CDR2 YYNGEE. V shed 3 bases and J 7 bases; nucleotides not matched to a gene: 4. This CDR3 region has 15 residues. CDR3 in amino acids: CASSEGQGAIGELFF. CDR3 bases: TGTGCCAGCAGCGAGGGACAGGGGGCCATCGGGGAGCTGTTTTTT.

In this sample, this clone turned up once. V gene TRBV6-5 combines with J gene TRBJ2-7, with TRBD1 identical over 7 bases. There are 14 residues in the CDR3. With 2 bases clipped from V and 2 bases from J, the junction kept 3 bases outside the gene matches. Germline V lookup: CDR1 MNHEY, CDR2 SVGAGI. In nucleotides, the CDR3 is TGTGCCAGCAGTTACGTCCAGGGGGCCTACGAGCAGTACTTC. Translation gives CASSYVQGAYEQYF.

A word on this clone: One end of the junction fails to match germline, which may point to a read error. In DNA form, the CDR3 reads TGTGCCAGCACCCAATCTGTTAGTGGGGGGGCCCTAGGTATTCAGTACTTC. Translating gives CASTQSVSGGALGIQYF. The chain joins TRBV14 to TRBJ2-4; D is perhaps TRBD2 (7 bases). This CDR3 comprises 17 residues. Germline V gene sequence: CDR1 SGHDN, CDR2 FVKESK.

This rearrangement joins TRBV11-3 to TRBJ1-1, with 9 bases matching TRBD1. Germline trimming cut 0 bases from V and 1 base from J; bases unmatched to any gene: 6. There are 17 residues in the CDR3. Germline-derived CDR1 and CDR2 are SGHNT and YENEEA. The CDR3 region is CASSLDRGQGRNTEAFF. CDR3 sequence (DNA): TGTGCCAGCAGCTTAGATCGGGGACAGGGACGGAACACTGAAGCTTTCTTT. Together with reference TRBV11-3 and TRBJ1-1, the CDR3 gives the full variable domain: EAGVVQSPRYKIIEKKQPVAFWCNPISGHNTLYWYLQNLGQGPELLIRYENEEAVDDSQLPKDRFSAERLKGVDSTLKIQPAELGDSAVYLCASSLDRGQGRNTEAFFGQGTRLTVV.

The chain recombines TRBV19 with TRBJ2-2; D perhaps matches TRBD2 (6 bases). The CDR3 runs 13 residues. The germline CDR1 and CDR2 sequences are LNHDA and SQIVND (reference sequence). The germline V and J ends were trimmed by 8 bases and 6 bases, with 13 bases remaining between them. The CDR3 coding sequence is TGTGCCAGTCGCGGGGCCGGTCCCGGGGAGCTGTTTTTT. Its translation is CASRGAGPGELFF.

V usage is TRBV9 and J usage is TRBJ2-3, with 9 bases matching TRBD2. Germline lookup yields CDR1 SGDLS and CDR2 YYNGEE. After removal of 0 bases from V and 8 bases from J, the junction contained 13 bases not matched to a gene. The CDR3 spans 17 residues. The CDR3, as DNA: TGTGCCAGCAGCGTAGACCCCTCTAGCGGGGCAAAAGTTACGCAGTATTTT. This gives the protein CASSVDPSSGAKVTQYF. The full variable domain, its missing parts supplied by reference TRBV9 and TRBJ2-3, is DSGVTQTPKHLITATGQRVTLRCSPRSGDLSVYWYQQSLDQGLQFLIQYYNGEERAKGNILERFSAQQFPDLHSELNLSSLELGDSALYFCASSVDPSSGAKVTQYFGPGTRLTVL.

J is TRBJ2-1 and V is TRBV2, with 9 bases that match TRBD2. V shed 7 bases and J 6 bases; nucleotides not matched to a gene: 7. The germline gives CDR1 SNHLY, CDR2 FYNNEI. This CDR3 has 14 amino acids. The CDR3 bases are TGTGCCAGCAATGGTGGACTAGCGAGCAATGAGCAGTTCTTC. Translation: CASNGGLASNEQFF.

The chain couples TRBV6-6 to TRBJ1-1, with 7 bases identical to TRBD1. Trimming removed 8 bases from V and 0 bases from J; junction bases left unmatched: 3. The CDR3 consists of 13 residues. Per the germline V gene, CDR1 is MNHNY and CDR2 is SVGAGI (reference sequence). The chain's CDR3 is CASLRGVNTEAFF. The CDR3, as DNA: TGTGCCAGCCTCAGGGGGGTGAACACTGAAGCTTTCTTT.

The V and J genes are TRBV5-6 and TRBJ2-3, with a weak D call TRBD2 (6 bases). V lost 4 bases and J lost 5, with 11 bases in between. The CDR3 consists of 13 residues. Germline CDR1 is SGHDT and CDR2 is YYEEEE. The CDR3 protein is CASSRIGGDTQYF. CDR3 sequence (DNA): TGTGCCAGCAGCCGAATCGGGGGAGATACGCAGTATTTT.

This chain connects TRBV7-2 to TRBJ2-6; unclear D gene. Germline V CDR1 and CDR2: SGHTA, FQGNSA. Deletions cut 5 bases from V and 1 base from J, with 6 bases between. This CDR3 spans 14 amino acids. CDR3 nucleotide sequence: TGTGCCAGCAGCCACTTATCTGGGGCCAACGTCCTGACTTTC. This encodes CASSHLSGANVLTF.

The genes are TRBV15 and TRBJ1-5; D is perhaps TRBD1 (6 bases). The CDR3 runs to 15 residues. V gave up 0 bases and J gave up 6 bases, with 12 bases separating them. Germline V gene data show CDR1 as LNHNV and CDR2 as YYDKDF (reference sequence). The CDR3 here is CATSREHRVGQPQHF. In DNA form, the CDR3 reads TGTGCCACCAGCAGAGAGCACAGGGTGGGTCAGCCCCAGCATTTT.

The rearrangement links TRBV19 to TRBJ1-6; TRBD1 aligns across 7 bases. Trimming took 5 bases from V and 16 from J; bases not matched to a gene: 8. Germline V gene sequence: CDR1 LNHDA, CDR2 SQIVND (reference sequence). This CDR3 comprises 12 residues. CDR3 coding DNA: TGTGCCAGTAGTTATCGGGAGGGACAGCTCCACTTT. This encodes CASSYREGQLHF.

The J gene is TRBJ2-5, the V gene TRBV19; 9 bases agree with TRBD1. CDR3 length: 14 residues. Germline V gives CDR1 LNHDA, CDR2 SQIVND (reference sequence). V lost 3 bases to trimming and J lost 9 bases; unmatched junction nucleotides: 8. This CDR3 is CASSMDRGKLPQYF. The CDR3 nucleotides read TGTGCCAGTAGTATGGACAGGGGAAAGTTGCCCCAGTACTTC.

V is TRBV6-1 and J is TRBJ2-7; 10 positions agree with TRBD1. Germline lookup yields CDR1 MNHNS and CDR2 SASEGT. V lost 7 bases to trimming and J lost 9 bases; unmatched junction nucleotides: 12. CDR3 length equals 14 residues. The CDR3 DNA reads as TGTGCCAGCAAATCCTCCGGGACAGGGGCCCCGCAGTACTTC. Amino acid sequence: CASKSSGTGAPQYF.

The chain combines TRBV12-5 with TRBJ2-7, with a possible D match to TRBD2 (6 bases). Germline CDR1 reads LGHNT; CDR2 reads FRNRAP. The CDR3 length is 15 residues. The V gene lost 5 bases and the J gene lost 6 bases, with 20 bases spanning the gap. The CDR3 DNA is TGTGCTAGTGGTAATCAGCCGGGACTCCCTTCCGAGCAGTACTTC. Amino acids: CASGNQPGLPSEQYF. Variable domain in full (rest from reference TRBV12-5 and TRBJ2-7): DARVTQTPRHKVTEMGQEVTMRCQPILGHNTVFWYRQTMMQGLELLAYFRNRAPLDDSGMPKDRFSAEMPDATLATLKIQPSEPRDSAVYFCASGNQPGLPSEQYFGPGTRLTVT.